The next 13 T cell receptor beta chains were all read from a single sample in a study of shared clonotypes between healthy human individuals. Here immunoSEQ multiplex PCR was the method, and the copy in TCRdb shows in-frame clones only, minus some. The data hold more than 2 million clones, with approximately 94% observed a single time. The sequenced sample consisted of naive CD4+ T cells sorted from blood. As to subset: CD45RA+ positively selected. The receptors were gathered from a man between 18 and 35 years old in good health.

The rearrangement uses TRBV7-6 and TRBJ2-2; D is possibly TRBD1 (5 bases). Trimming took 0 bases from V and 4 from J, leaving 9 bases between them. The CDR3 sequence is 15 residues long. Germline V gives CDR1 SGHVS, CDR2 FNYEAQ. The CDR3 here is CASSLAGVTTGELFF. The CDR3 bases are TGTGCCAGCAGCTTAGCAGGGGTCACCACCGGGGAGCTGTTTTTT.

This chain links TRBV19 with TRBJ1-2; TRBD1 aligns across 10 bases. V shed 5 bases and J 6 bases; nucleotides not matched to a gene: 3. The germline V gene encodes CDR1 LNHDA and CDR2 SQIVND (reference sequence). The CDR3 covers 13 residues. The CDR3 DNA sequence: TGTGCCAGTAGTTGGACAGGGGGTAATGGCTACACCTTC. Translated, it gives CASSWTGGNGYTF.

The rearrangement uses TRBV25-1 and TRBJ1-1, with no clear D. There are 12 residues in the CDR3. Germline V gives CDR1 MGHDK, CDR2 SYGVNS. The ends were cut back, 4 bases at V and 10 bases at J, with 13 bases in the middle. The CDR3, as DNA: TGTGCCAGCAGTGGCCCCCCTGCTGGAGCTTTCTTT. Its protein product is CASSGPPAGAFF.

The V and J genes are TRBV4-2 and TRBJ2-5, with no clear D. The germline V gene has CDR1 LGHNA and CDR2 YNFKEQ. CDR3 length: 12 amino acids. V was clipped by 0 bases and J by 5 bases, with 4 bases between them. In DNA, the CDR3 is TGTGCCAGCAGCCAAGAGCGGGAGACCCAGTACTTC. This sequence encodes CASSQERETQYF.

The rearrangement joins TRBV19 to TRBJ2-7, with a weak D call TRBD2 (5 bases). Germline V gives CDR1 LNHDA, CDR2 SQIVND (reference sequence). Deletions cut 2 bases from V and 0 bases from J, with 11 bases between. CDR3 length equals 15 residues. In DNA, the CDR3 is TGTGCCAGTAGTATACGGGGAGAAAGCTCCTACGAGCAGTACTTC. This codes for CASSIRGESSYEQYF.

This clone was seen a few times. The rearrangement links TRBV6-4 to TRBJ2-1; 13 nucleotides agree with TRBD2. The germline gives CDR1 MRHNA, CDR2 SNTAGT. The CDR3 is 15 residues long. With V trimmed by 8 bases and J by 6 bases, 7 bases remained unmatched. The CDR3 sequence is CASGILAGGFNEQFF. Here the CDR3 DNA reads TGTGCCAGCGGGATACTAGCGGGGGGGTTCAATGAGCAGTTCTTC.

The chain carries TRBV4-3 and TRBJ1-6; D gene uncertain. Germline V gene sequence: CDR1 LGHNA, CDR2 YSLEER. Trimming cost V 0 bases and J 0 bases, with 15 bases left between them. The CDR3 extends over 19 amino acids. DNA of the CDR3: TGCGCCAGCAGCCAAGAAGAAGTGACCTTTAGCTCCTATAATTCACCCCTCCACTTT. Translated, it gives CASSQEEVTFSSYNSPLHF.

The rearrangement links TRBV7-2 to TRBJ2-7; a possible D gene is TRBD2 (5 bases). Trimming removed 5 bases at V and 6 bases at J, with 17 bases between. Germline loops: CDR1 SGHTA, CDR2 FQGNSA. The CDR3 extends over 14 amino acids. CDR3 region: CASSPGLATGEQYF. Here the CDR3 DNA reads TGTGCCAGCAGCCCCGGGCTAGCTACGGGCGAGCAGTACTTC.

This chain uses TRBV20-1 with TRBJ2-5; the D is unclear. Germline V gene lookup returns CDR1 DFQATT and CDR2 SNEGSKA (reference sequence). There are 11 residues in the CDR3. Trimming removed 6 bases from V and 4 bases from J, with 9 bases in between. The CDR3 spells CSARRPETQYF. The CDR3 DNA sequence: TGCAGTGCCCGAAGGCCAGAGACCCAGTACTTC.

This chain uses TRBV10-3 with TRBJ1-2; perhaps TRBD1 as D (5 bases). In germline, CDR1 is ENHRY, CDR2 SYGVKD. V was clipped by 3 bases and J by 8 bases, with 7 bases between them. This CDR3 comprises 11 residues. CDR3 nucleotide sequence: TGTGCCATCAGTGATGGGGCGGGCTACACCTTC. Protein: CAISDGAGYTF.

The chain's CDR3 is CASSHGQGAVQETQYF. In DNA form, the CDR3 reads TGTGCCAGCTCTCACGGACAGGGGGCCGTTCAAGAGACCCAGTACTTC. J is TRBJ2-5 and V is TRBV18; 11 nucleotides align to TRBD1. The ends lost 6 bases at V and 2 bases at J; junction bases unmatched: 8. Per the germline V gene, CDR1 is KGHSH and CDR2 is LQKENI. This CDR3 has 16 amino acids. Drawing the rest from reference TRBV18 and TRBJ2-5, the complete variable domain is NAGVMQNPRHLVRRRGQEARLRCSPMKGHSHVYWYRQLPEEGLKFMVYLQKENIIDESGMPKERFSAEFPKEGPSILRIQQVVRGDSAAYFCASSHGQGAVQETQYFGPGTRLLVL.

The CDR3 sequence: CASSSRGGQDEQFF. The CDR3 nucleotides read TGCGCCAGCAGCTCTAGGGGGGGCCAGGATGAGCAGTTCTTC. The chain couples TRBV5-1 to TRBJ2-1; the D gene is possibly TRBD2 (7 bases). Germline CDR1 SGHRS, CDR2 YFSETQ. Trimming pared 3 bases from V and 8 bases from J, leaving 15 bases between. The CDR3 contains 14 residues.

This clone was found once. Distinct nucleotide sequences in the sample also encode this CDR3. V and J are TRBV5-1 and TRBJ1-4; weak D call: TRBD1 (6 bases). V shed 0 bases and J shed 5 bases, with 8 bases lying between them. The germline CDR1 and CDR2 sequences are SGHRS and YFSETQ. This CDR3 region has 14 residues. Here the CDR3 reads CASSLGGTNEKLFF. DNA for the CDR3: TGCGCCAGCAGCTTGGGCGGGACAAATGAAAAACTGTTTTTT.